The 3 T cell receptor beta chains below were found in one sample sequenced in a study of blood T cells in healthy people across ages. Alongside a J-beta primer mix, a sample-barcoded 5' primer served in a second PCR lasting about 7 to 11 cycles. From the 5' RACE reads, TCRdb called clonotypes with MiXCR, one entry per CDR3 protein. The sample consists of around 1,700,000 distinct CDR3 sequences, 28% of them appearing once. Sequencing was carried out using blood. The receptors stem from a woman between 25 and 40 years old in good health.

This clonotype was picked up many times. The V and J genes are TRBV20-1 and TRBJ2-3, with 7 bases identical to TRBD1. Per the germline V gene, CDR1 is DFQATT and CDR2 is SNEGSKA (reference sequence). V was clipped by 6 bases and J by 2 bases; unmatched bases: 11. This CDR3 has 15 residues. The CDR3 region is CSAANRGEDTDTQYF. The CDR3 bases are TGCAGTGCAGCGAACAGGGGAGAGGACACAGATACGCAGTATTTT.

This clonotype was seen only a few times. The genes are TRBV9 and TRBJ2-3; tentatively, D is TRBD2 (5 bases). Trimming removed 4 bases at V and 0 bases at J, with 15 bases between. CDR3 size: 16 residues. Per the germline V gene, CDR1 is SGDLS and CDR2 is YYNGEE. CDR3 in amino acids: CASSTSGVPSTDTQYF. DNA for the CDR3: TGTGCCAGCAGCACTAGTGGGGTGCCGAGCACAGATACGCAGTATTTT.

This chain uses TRBV20-1 with TRBJ1-5; perhaps TRBD1 as D (6 bases). The CDR3 loop spans 16 amino acids. Germline-derived CDR1 and CDR2 are DFQATT and SNEGSKA (reference sequence). V lost 0 bases to trimming and J lost 0 bases, with 12 bases between them. DNA of the CDR3: TGCAGTGCTAGAGATTGGGGGGCCACTAGCAATCAGCCCCAGCATTTT. Protein product: CSARDWGATSNQPQHF.